This passage covers 16 T cell receptor beta chains from one sample sequenced in a study of T cell responses to AZD1222 COVID-19 vaccine (dated by TCRdb to 2020 to 2022). The time point label for this specimen denotes: baseline before first vaccination. The library was generated by the immunoSEQ multiplex PCR assay. In its TCRdb copy, this immuneACCESS table keeps in-frame sequences only and misses some clones. Where compared with another copy, unresolved V genes explain less than half of these, and the others have no known cause. This sample gives about 120,000 clones in total; more than 75% of them show up just once. The top ten clones comprise approximately 9.2% of the sample. The specimen was peripheral blood, collected on day 0 of AZD1222 vaccination. These receptors all stem from an adult in good health.

The rearrangement uses TRBV6-2 or TRBV6-3 and TRBJ2-1, with TRBD1 as a possible D gene (6 bases). V lost 5 bases to trimming and J lost 9 bases, with 17 bases between them. The CDR3 spans 14 residues. CDR1 is MNHEY and CDR2 is SVGEGT in the germline V gene. Here the CDR3 DNA reads TGTGCCAGCAGTCTGAACAGGGTTAAGGGTGAGCAGTTCTTC. This codes for CASSLNRVKGEQFF.

The genes are TRBV6-5 and TRBJ2-1, with 8 bases fitting TRBD2. Germline V CDR1 and CDR2: MNHEY, SVGAGI. J lost 5 bases, V lost 4 bases, and 7 bases had no gene match. CDR3 size: 15 residues. CDR3 in DNA: TGTGCCAGCAGTTCCCCGGGGGGGAAGGACAATGAGCAGTTCTTC. It yields the protein CASSSPGGKDNEQFF.

The J gene is TRBJ2-7, the V gene TRBV11-2; D tentatively reads TRBD1 or TRBD2 (5 bases each). The CDR3 spans 14 residues. The V and J ends lost 6 bases and 3 bases respectively, with 15 bases between them. Germline V gene data show CDR1 as SGHAT and CDR2 as FQNNGV. In DNA form, the CDR3 reads TGTGCCAGCAGAACGGTCCGGGACGGCTACGAGCAGTACTTC. Translation gives CASRTVRDGYEQYF.

The chain recombines TRBV6-5 with TRBJ2-1; possibly TRBD1 for D (6 bases). The V end lost 5 bases, the J end lost 4 bases, and 15 bases lay between the germline ends. Looked up from germline, CDR1 is MNHEY and CDR2 is SVGAGI. The CDR3 sequence is 15 residues long. The CDR3 is CASSTLDRDYNEQFF. The CDR3 DNA sequence: TGTGCCAGCAGTACCCTGGACAGAGATTACAATGAGCAGTTCTTC.

This chain uses TRBV20-1 with TRBJ2-7; the D gene could be TRBD1 or TRBD2 (5 bases each). The ends were cut back, 6 bases at V and 8 bases at J, with 14 bases in the middle. CDR3 length: 11 residues. The germline CDR1 and CDR2 sequences are DFQATT and SNEGSKA (reference sequence). CDR3: CSAYFEGQQYF. Written as DNA, the CDR3 is TGCAGTGCGTACTTCGAGGGACAGCAGTACTTC.

The rearrangement uses TRBV13 and TRBJ1-2; D call uncertain. The CDR3 has 14 residues. V lost 5 bases and J 3 bases, leaving 13 bases between the germline ends. The germline V gene encodes CDR1 PRHDT and CDR2 FYEKMQ (reference sequence). CDR3 sequence reads: CASSPIGDDYGYTF. CDR3 DNA: TGTGCCAGCAGCCCCATAGGTGACGACTATGGCTACACCTTC.

The CDR3 protein is CASSKSGVPYEQYF. The DNA for the CDR3 is TGTGCCAGCAGCAAATCGGGGGTCCCTTACGAGCAGTACTTC. The chain couples TRBV11-2 to TRBJ2-7, with D tentatively TRBD2 (6 bases). V dropped 5 bases and J dropped 4 bases, with 15 bases sitting between them. CDR1 SGHAT and CDR2 FQNNGV come from the germline V gene. This CDR3 spans 14 amino acids.

This sequence joins TRBV6-1 and TRBJ1-4, with 10 bases that match TRBD1. Trimming cost V 6 bases and J 3 bases; bases outside gene matches: 7. In germline, CDR1 is MNHNS, CDR2 SASEGT. The CDR3 is 16 residues long. The CDR3 region has the DNA TGTGCCAGCAGAGAACAGACAGGGGGCCCTAATGAAAAACTGTTTTTT. Translated, it gives CASREQTGGPNEKLFF.

The V call is TRBV7-3, the J call TRBJ1-3; D call uncertain. Germline-derived CDR1 and CDR2 are SGHTA and FQGTGA. The CDR3 consists of 14 residues. V gave up 3 bases and J gave up 0 bases, with 6 bases separating them. The chain's CDR3 is CASSLVPSGNTIYF. The CDR3 bases are TGTGCCAGCAGCTTGGTACCCTCTGGAAACACCATATATTTT.

The chain recombines TRBV5-1 with TRBJ1-4; D unclear. The CDR3 has 16 amino acids. Trimming stripped 0 bases from V and 0 bases from J, with 9 bases between. CDR1 and CDR2 from the germline V gene are SGHRS and YFSETQ. The CDR3 region has the DNA TGCGCCAGCAGCTTGGCCCGGGATTCAACTAATGAAAAACTGTTTTTT. Translation gives CASSLARDSTNEKLFF.

The chain is built from TRBV19 and TRBJ1-2, with a weak D call TRBD1 (6 bases). Trimming took 3 bases from V and 0 from J, leaving 11 bases between them. This CDR3 region has 15 residues. Per germline, CDR1 LNHDA and CDR2 SQIVND (reference sequence). CDR3 sequence (DNA): TGTGCCAGTAGTATCTGGGACACCCCTAACTATGGCTACACCTTC. As protein: CASSIWDTPNYGYTF.

The chain couples TRBV7-3 to TRBJ2-1; D is possibly TRBD1 (6 bases). The CDR3 runs 16 residues. From germline, CDR1 is SGHTA and CDR2 FQGTGA. The V and J ends lost 5 bases and 7 bases respectively, with 21 bases between them. The CDR3 nucleotides read TGTGCCAGCAGCGCCCAGGGGCCTCTATCTGGGAATGAGCAGTTCTTC. This encodes CASSAQGPLSGNEQFF.

The V and J genes are TRBV24-1 and TRBJ1-2, with 8 positions matching TRBD1. The CDR3 is 14 amino acids. Germline V gene data show CDR1 as KGHDR and CDR2 as SFDVKD. With V trimmed by 4 bases and J by 8 bases, 8 bases remained unmatched. CDR3 DNA: TGTGCCACCAGTGACCCCAACAGGGGGAGAGGCTACACCTTC. It encodes CATSDPNRGRGYTF.

This chain joins TRBV4-3 and TRBJ2-3; D possibly corresponds to TRBD2 (6 bases). The CDR3 has 15 residues. V lost 0 bases, J lost 4 bases, and 11 bases lay in between. Germline V lookup: CDR1 LGHNA, CDR2 YSLEER. The CDR3 loop is CASSQEVLAADTQYF. The CDR3 DNA follows: TGCGCCAGCAGCCAAGAGGTACTAGCTGCAGATACGCAGTATTTT.

This sequence joins TRBV7-8 and TRBJ1-2; D might be TRBD1 (6 bases). This CDR3 comprises 13 residues. The germline V and J ends were trimmed by 5 bases and 7 bases, with 14 bases remaining between them. CDR1 is SGHVS and CDR2 is FQNEAQ in the germline V gene. The CDR3 here is CASSPQRGGGYTF. The CDR3 nucleotides read TGTGCCAGCAGCCCCCAGAGGGGGGGTGGCTACACCTTC. Based on the CDR3 plus reference TRBV7-8 and TRBJ1-2, the full variable domain is GAGVSQSPRYKVAKRGQDVALRCDPISGHVSLFWYQQALGQGPEFLTYFQNEAQLDKSGLPSDRFFAERPEGSVSTLKIQRTQQEDSAVYLCASSPQRGGGYTFGSGTRLTVV.

The chain is built from TRBV28 and TRBJ2-7; TRBD1 is a possible D gene (6 bases). Between the trimmed V and J ends, which lost 5 bases and 5 bases, there was a span of 25 bases. CDR3 size: 17 residues. CDR1 is MDHEN and CDR2 is SYDVKM in the germline V gene. The CDR3 loop is CASSGVSGAAVGHEQYF. Here the CDR3 DNA reads TGTGCCAGCAGTGGGGTGTCAGGGGCCGCGGTCGGACACGAGCAGTACTTC.